This T cell receptor beta chain was found in a study of blood T cell repertoires in COVID-19. About the study: Samples taken during acute and convalescent COVID-19 were collected in the United States, Italy and Spain.

In the authors' methods: Estimated nucleated cell counts came from reference gene primer amplification. Only in-frame clones appear in the TCRdb table, and some are missing; sequencing was by immunoSEQ multiplex PCR. Clonal size and the V and J genes are those of that table, whereas D and trimming came from the DNA. Among about 140,000 clones listed, roughly 79% were seen once. V shed 1 base, J shed 5 bases, and the junction held 14 bases outside the gene matches. Germline CDR1 and CDR2: SEHNR and FQNEAQ (reference sequence). This CDR3 contains 18 residues. This sequence originates from a woman aged 55-70 years with acute or convalescent COVID-19. Material: peripheral blood. The chain links TRBV7-9 to TRBJ2-7; 10 nucleotides line up with TRBD2. DNA for the CDR3: TGTGCCAGCAGCTTAGGTCCTAGCGGGGGCTCGAGTTTCCACGAGCAGTACTTC. This gives the protein CASSLGPSGGSSFHEQYF.